The entry that follows covers one TCR beta chain sequence. The antigen remains undetermined. This entry is derived from a study of cytomegalovirus exposure and HLA in healthy donors. PCR amplification relied on 60 Vbeta primers (plus 13 Jbeta primers). Here immunoSEQ multiplex PCR was the method, and the copy in TCRdb shows in-frame clones only, minus some. The data show 150,000 to 200,000 clones, around 86% seen once. This CDR3 spans 17 amino acids. CDR1 and CDR2 from the germline V gene are MNHEY and SMNVEV (reference sequence). Study results and caveats: In an earlier analysis, about 87% or about 30%: the productive usage of most TCR beta V segments. TCR beta chains associated with HLA were, in a later analysis, more clonally expanded than equally common others. A later look showed TCR association rates differing by HLA locus, highest for DRB1 and lowest for HLA-C.

The specimen sequenced was PBMCs. This sequence was found in a man aged 45-65 years in good health and CMV-seropositive. The rearrangement joins TRBV27 to TRBJ2-5, with 12 bases aligning to TRBD2. The DNA end is a closer match to TRBJ2-7, so the J assignment may be wrong. The DNA for the CDR3 is TGTGCCAGCAGTTTAATTCAGACTAGCGGGAGTTCCTACGAGCAGTACTTC. The encoded protein is CASSLIQTSGSSYEQYF.